This T cell receptor beta chain originates from a study of T cells in Graves' hyperthyroidism and ophthalmopathy. The CDR3 is 14 residues long. CDR1 is SGHTA, CDR2 FQGNSA, per germline. TCR beta CDR3 regions were amplified from RNA. The HTBI primer set served for first-round RT-PCR of the TCR CDR3. TCRdb processed the multiplex PCR reads anew with MiXCR; each CDR3 protein has one entry. This table holds about 350,000 distinct CDR3 sequences, 15% to 20% found once. Concerning this clonotype: Compared with germline, one end of the junction differs, possibly owing to a read error.

The clonotype comes from a woman between 40 and 50 years old with Graves' ophthalmopathy. Sequencing was carried out using blood. This sequence joins TRBV7-2 and TRBJ1-3; a possible D gene is TRBD1 (5 bases). The CDR3 here is CASSLGGSGNTMYF. The CDR3, as DNA: TGTGCCAGCAGCTTAGGGGGCTCTGGAAACACCATGTATTTT.